This TCR beta chain was sequenced for a study of blood T cell repertoires in COVID-19. The V gene's germline CDR1 is SEHNR and CDR2 FQNEAQ (reference sequence). Between the trimmed V and J ends, which lost 5 bases and 0 bases, there was a span of 17 bases. CDR3 length: 17 residues. Using immunoSEQ multiplex PCR, the repertoire was profiled, and TCRdb retains in-frame clones only, with some absent. The sample lists some 190,000 clones; around nine tenths were seen once. Sequencing used peripheral blood. This chain links TRBV7-9 with TRBJ2-1; D uncertain. This clonotype originated in a woman in her thirties or forties who had recovered from COVID-19. CDR3 loop: CASSPKVQADSYNEQFF. The CDR3 region has the DNA TGTGCCAGCAGCCCAAAGGTGCAGGCCGACTCCTACAATGAGCAGTTCTTC.